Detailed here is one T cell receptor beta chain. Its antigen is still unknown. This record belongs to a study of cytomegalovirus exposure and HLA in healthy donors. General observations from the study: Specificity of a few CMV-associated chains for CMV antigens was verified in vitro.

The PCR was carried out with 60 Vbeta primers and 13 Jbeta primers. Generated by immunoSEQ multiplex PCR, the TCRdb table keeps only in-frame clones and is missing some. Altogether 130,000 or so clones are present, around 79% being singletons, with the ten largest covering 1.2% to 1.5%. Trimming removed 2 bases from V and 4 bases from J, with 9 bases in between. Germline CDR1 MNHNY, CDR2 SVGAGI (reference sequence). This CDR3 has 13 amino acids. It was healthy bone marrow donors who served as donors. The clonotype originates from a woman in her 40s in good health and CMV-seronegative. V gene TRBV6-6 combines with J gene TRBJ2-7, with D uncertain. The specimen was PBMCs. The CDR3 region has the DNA TGTGCCAGCAGTTACGGCCCTCGTTACGAGCAGTACTTC. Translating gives CASSYGPRYEQYF.